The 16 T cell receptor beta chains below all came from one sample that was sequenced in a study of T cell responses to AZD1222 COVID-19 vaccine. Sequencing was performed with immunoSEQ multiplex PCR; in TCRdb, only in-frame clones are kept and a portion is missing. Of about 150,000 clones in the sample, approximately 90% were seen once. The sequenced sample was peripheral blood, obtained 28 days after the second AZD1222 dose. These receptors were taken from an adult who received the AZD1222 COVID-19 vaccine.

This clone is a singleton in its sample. The CDR3: CASSSRGGSGANVLTF. In DNA, the CDR3 is TGTGCCAGTAGTTCTCGAGGGGGGTCTGGGGCCAACGTCCTGACTTTC. The rearrangement uses TRBV19 and TRBJ2-6; possibly TRBD1 or TRBD2 for D (6 bases each). V was shortened by 5 bases and J by 1 base, with 12 bases between the two germline ends. This CDR3 has 16 residues. Germline V CDR1 and CDR2: LNHDA, SQIVND (reference sequence).

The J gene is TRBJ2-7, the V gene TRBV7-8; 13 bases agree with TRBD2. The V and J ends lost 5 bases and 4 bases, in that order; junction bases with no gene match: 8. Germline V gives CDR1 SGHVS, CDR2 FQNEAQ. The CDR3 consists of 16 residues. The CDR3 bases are TGTGCCAGCAGCCCTCGACTAGCGGGAGGCAGTTACGAGCAGTACTTC. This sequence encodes CASSPRLAGGSYEQYF.

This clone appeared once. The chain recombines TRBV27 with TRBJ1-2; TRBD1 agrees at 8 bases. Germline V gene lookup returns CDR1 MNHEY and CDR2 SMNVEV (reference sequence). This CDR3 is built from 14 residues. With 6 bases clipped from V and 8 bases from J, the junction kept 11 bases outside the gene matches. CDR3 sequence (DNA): TGTGCCAGCAGCCAGGGGGCGAGGGTTCGGGGCTACACCTTC. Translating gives CASSQGARVRGYTF.

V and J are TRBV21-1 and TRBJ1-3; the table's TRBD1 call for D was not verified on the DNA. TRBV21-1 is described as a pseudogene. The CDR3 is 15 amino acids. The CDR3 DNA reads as TGTGCCAGCAGCCCCAGGACACCCTCTGGAAACACCATATATTTT. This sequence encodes CASSPRTPSGNTIYF.

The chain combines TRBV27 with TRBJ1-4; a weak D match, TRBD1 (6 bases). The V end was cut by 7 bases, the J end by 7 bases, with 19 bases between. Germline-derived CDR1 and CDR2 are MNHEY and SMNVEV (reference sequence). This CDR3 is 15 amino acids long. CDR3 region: CASKPSGASGEKLFF. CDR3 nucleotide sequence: TGTGCCAGCAAACCCTCAGGGGCTTCGGGTGAAAAACTGTTTTTT.

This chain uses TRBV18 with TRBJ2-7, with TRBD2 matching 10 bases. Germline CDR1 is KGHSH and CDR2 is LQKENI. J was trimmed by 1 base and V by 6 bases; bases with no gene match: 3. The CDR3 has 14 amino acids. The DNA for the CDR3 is TGTGCCAGCTCCACTAGCGGGGAGTCCTACGAGCAGTACTTC. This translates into CASSTSGESYEQYF.

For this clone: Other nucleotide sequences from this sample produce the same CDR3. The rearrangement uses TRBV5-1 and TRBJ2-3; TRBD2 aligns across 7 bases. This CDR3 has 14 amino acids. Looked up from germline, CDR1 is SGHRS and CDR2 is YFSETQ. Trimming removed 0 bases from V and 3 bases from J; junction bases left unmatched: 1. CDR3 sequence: CASSLAGGTDTQYF. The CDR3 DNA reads TGCGCCAGCAGCTTGGCGGGAGGAACAGATACGCAGTATTTT.

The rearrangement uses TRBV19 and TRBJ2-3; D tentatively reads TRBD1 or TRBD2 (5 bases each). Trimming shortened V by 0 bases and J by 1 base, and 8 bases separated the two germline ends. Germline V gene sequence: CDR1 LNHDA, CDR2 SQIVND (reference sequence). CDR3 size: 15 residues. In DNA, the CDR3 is TGTGCCAGTAGTATAGAGGGGGTGGGCACAGATACGCAGTATTTT. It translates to CASSIEGVGTDTQYF.

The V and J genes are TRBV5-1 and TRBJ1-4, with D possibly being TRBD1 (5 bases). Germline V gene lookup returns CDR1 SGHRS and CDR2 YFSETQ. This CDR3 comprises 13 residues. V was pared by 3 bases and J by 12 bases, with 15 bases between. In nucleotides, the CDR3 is TGCGCCAGCAGCTCTCTCGACAGTTCAGAACTGTTTTTT. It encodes CASSSLDSSELFF.

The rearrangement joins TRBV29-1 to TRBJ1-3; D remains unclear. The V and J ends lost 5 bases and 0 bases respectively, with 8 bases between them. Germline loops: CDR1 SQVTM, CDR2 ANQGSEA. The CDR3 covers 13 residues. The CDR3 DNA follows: TGCAGCGTTACCGTCTACTCTGGAAACACCATATATTTT. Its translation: CSVTVYSGNTIYF.

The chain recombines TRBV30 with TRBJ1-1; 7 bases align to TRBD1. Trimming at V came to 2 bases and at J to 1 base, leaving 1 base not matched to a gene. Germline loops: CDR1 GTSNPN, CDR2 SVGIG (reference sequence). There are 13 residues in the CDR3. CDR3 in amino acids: CAWSRQGNTEAFF. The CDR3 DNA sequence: TGTGCCTGGAGTCGACAGGGGAACACTGAAGCTTTCTTT.

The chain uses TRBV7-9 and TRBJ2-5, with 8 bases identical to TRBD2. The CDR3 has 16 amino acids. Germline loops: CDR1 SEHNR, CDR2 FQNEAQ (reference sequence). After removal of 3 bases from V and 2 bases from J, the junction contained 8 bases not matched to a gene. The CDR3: CASSFGLAGEQETQYF. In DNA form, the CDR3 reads TGTGCCAGCAGCTTCGGACTAGCCGGAGAACAAGAGACCCAGTACTTC. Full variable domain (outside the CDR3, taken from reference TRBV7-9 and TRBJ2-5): DTGVSQNPRHKITKRGQNVTFRCDPISEHNRLYWYRQTLGQGPEFLTYFQNEAQLEKSRLLSDRFSAERPKGSFSTLEIQRTEQGDSAMYLCASSFGLAGEQETQYFGPGTRLLVL.

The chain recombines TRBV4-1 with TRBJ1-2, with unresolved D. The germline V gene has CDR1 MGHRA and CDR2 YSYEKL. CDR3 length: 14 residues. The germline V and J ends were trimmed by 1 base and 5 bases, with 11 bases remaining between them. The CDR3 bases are TGCGCCAGCAGCCAAGTTAGCGCAGATTATGGCTACACCTTC. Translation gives CASSQVSADYGYTF.

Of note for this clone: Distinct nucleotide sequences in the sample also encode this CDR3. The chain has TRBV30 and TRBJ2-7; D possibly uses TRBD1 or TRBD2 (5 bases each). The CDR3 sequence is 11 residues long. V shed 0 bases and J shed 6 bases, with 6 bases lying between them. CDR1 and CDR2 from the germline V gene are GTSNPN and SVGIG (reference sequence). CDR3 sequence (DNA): TGTGCCTGGAGTGTTGGGGGCGAGCAGTACTTC. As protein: CAWSVGGEQYF.

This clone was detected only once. The CDR3: CASSPGTEDINTEAFF. CDR3 nucleotide sequence: TGTGCCAGCAGCCCGGGAACAGAGGACATCAACACTGAAGCTTTCTTT. V and J are TRBV7-9 and TRBJ1-1; TRBD1 might be the D (5 bases). Germline V gives CDR1 SEHNR, CDR2 FQNEAQ (reference sequence). This CDR3 comprises 16 residues. V was shortened by 5 bases and J by 2 bases, with 18 bases between the two germline ends.

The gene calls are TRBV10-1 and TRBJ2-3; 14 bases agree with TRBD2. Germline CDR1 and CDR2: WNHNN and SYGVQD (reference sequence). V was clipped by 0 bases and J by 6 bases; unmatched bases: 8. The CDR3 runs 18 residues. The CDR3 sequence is CASSESIRGLAGADTQYF. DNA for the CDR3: TGCGCCAGCAGTGAGTCGATAAGGGGACTAGCGGGAGCTGATACGCAGTATTTT.